This is a list of T cell receptor beta chains from one sample in a study of identical twins. TCRdb analysed the 5' RACE reads with MiXCR anew, one entry per CDR3 protein. The table has 200,000 to 250,000 distinct CDR3 sequences, 7.5% seen once. Another study also made use of these data, one on yellow fever vaccine responses in identical twins.

The sample consisted of memory (CD45RO+) T cells sorted from blood. Every receptor here comes from a woman under 30 in good health. CDR3s include the opening cysteine and the closing phenylalanine or tryptophan. D genes are given only for firm matches. Some rows have no size entry. The others give once, few or many, or a class for an expanded clone.

TRBV6-1	NA	NA	TRBJ2-5	TGTGCCAGCGGTATAGGTTGGGGGTCGCCCCAGTACTTC	CASGIGWGSPQYF
TRBV20-1	NA	TRBD2	TRBJ2-3	TGCAGTGCTAGCGGGACTAGTTCAATCCTTGGGACAGATACGCAGTATTTT	CSASGTSSILGTDTQYF
TRBV5-1	few	NA	TRBJ1-6	TGCGCCAGCAGCCCCAGGGGCCTCATTAATTCACCCCTCCACTTT	CASSPRGLINSPLHF
TRBV24-1	few	TRBD2	TRBJ2-3	TGTGCCACCCCTCGGCTGCGGGAGAGGGAAGATACGCAGTATTTT	CATPRLREREDTQYF
TRBV6-5	NA	TRBD1	TRBJ2-7	TGTGCCAGCAGTTACAACGACAGGGGGTACGAGCAGTACTTC	CASSYNDRGYEQYF
TRBV5-1	many	NA	TRBJ2-7	TGCGCCAGCAGCTCTCAAATAGACTTCCCGTCCTACGAGCAGTACTTC	CASSSQIDFPSYEQYF
TRBV6-1	NA	TRBD2	TRBJ2-3	TGTGCCAGCAAGCGGGAGGGCCGTGCAGATACGCAGTATTTT	CASKREGRADTQYF
TRBV14	many	TRBD2	TRBJ2-1	TGTGCCAGCAGCCACCTTACTAGCGGGGTGAATGAGCAGTTCTTC	CASSHLTSGVNEQFF
TRBV20-1	few	TRBD2	TRBJ2-1	TGCAGTGCTAGAGAGGGGACTAGCGGGAGCAGATACAATGAGCAGTTCTTC	CSAREGTSGSRYNEQFF
TRBV7-8	many	NA	TRBJ1-2	TGTGCCAGCAGCTTAGCGCTGCAGGGAATCTATGGCTACACCTTC	CASSLALQGIYGYTF
TRBV20-1	many	NA	TRBJ1-2	TGCAGTGCTAGAGAATTGGTTAACTATGGCTACACCTTC	CSARELVNYGYTF
TRBV12-3/TRBV12-4	NA	TRBD2	TRBJ2-7	TGTGCCAGCAGTTTAGGGGGGGGGAGCCACTACGAGCAGTACTTC	CASSLGGGSHYEQYF
TRBV6-1	NA	NA	TRBJ2-7	TGTGCCAGCAGTGAAGAGTTGGCTACCTCATCCTACGAGCAGTACTTC	CASSEELATSSYEQYF
TRBV7-2	NA	NA	TRBJ1-4	TGTGCCAGCAGCGAAACCAGGGTCGCGTCGGAAAAACTGTTTTTT	CASSETRVASEKLFF
TRBV18	few	NA	TRBJ2-2	TGTGCCAGCTCACCACCTCGACAGGCGGGAACCGGGGAGCTGTTTTTT	CASSPPRQAGTGELFF
TRBV7-2	NA	NA	TRBJ2-5	TGTGCCAGCAGCCTGACCCGGGGGGCCTCGGGGGAGACCCAGTACTTC	CASSLTRGASGETQYF
TRBV2	many	NA	TRBJ2-7	TGTGCCAGCAGTCGCGGGACAGAGCTCGAGCAGTACTTC	CASSRGTELEQYF
TRBV7-9	many	TRBD2	TRBJ2-7	TGTGCCAGCAGCCACGCGGGGGGTCCAAAGTACCAGTACTTC	CASSHAGGPKYQYF
TRBV5-1	NA	TRBD2	TRBJ2-3	TGCGCCAGCAGCCCGGGGGGGATCGCAGATACGCAGTATTTT	CASSPGGIADTQYF
TRBV7-2	many	NA	TRBJ2-5	TGTGCCAGCAGGTCTCAAGAGACCCAGTACTTC	CASRSQETQYF
TRBV29-1	many	TRBD1	TRBJ2-7	TGCAGCGTTGATCCGGGACAGGGGGGATCAGAGCAGTACTTC	CSVDPGQGGSEQYF
TRBV5-6	NA	TRBD1	TRBJ2-7	TGTGCCAGCAGCTACGACAGGGGGAAGAGTTACGAGCAGTACTTC	CASSYDRGKSYEQYF
TRBV24-1	NA	TRBD1	TRBJ2-3	TGTGCCACCAGTGCCTCAGGACAGGGCCCTAGCACAGATACGCAGTATTTT	CATSASGQGPSTDTQYF
TRBV18	few	NA	TRBJ2-7	TGTGCCAGCTCACCACGGGCCAGCTCCTACGAGCAGTACTTC	CASSPRASSYEQYF
TRBV6-6	few	NA	TRBJ1-3	TGTGCCAGCAGCCAAGGGAAGACAAACACCATATATTTT	CASSQGKTNTIYF
TRBV11-2	NA	NA	TRBJ2-5	TGTGCCAGCAGCTTCGGACTACAAGAGACCCAGTACTTC	CASSFGLQETQYF
TRBV9	few	NA	TRBJ2-1	TGTGCCAGCAGCCCCCAGGACACCCCGGGCCATGAGCAGTTCTTC	CASSPQDTPGHEQFF
TRBV29-1	many	TRBD1	TRBJ2-6	TGCAGCGTTTCTGGGACAGCTGGGGCCAACGTCCTGACTTTC	CSVSGTAGANVLTF
TRBV5-1	NA	TRBD1	TRBJ2-5	TGCGCCAGCAGCTCGCAGGGACAGACGGAGACCCAGTACTTC	CASSSQGQTETQYF
TRBV30	NA	NA	TRBJ2-7	TGTGCCTGGAGGCCGCGGGACTACGAGCAGTACTTC	CAWRPRDYEQYF
TRBV29-1	many	NA	TRBJ2-3	TGCAGCGTTGAAGTACTATTCACAGATACGCAGTATTTT	CSVEVLFTDTQYF
TRBV3-1	many	NA	TRBJ2-3	TGTGCCAGCAGTAGACAGACTTTCACAGATACGCAGTATTTT	CASSRQTFTDTQYF
TRBV7-9	NA	TRBD1	TRBJ2-5	TGTGCCAGCAGCCACGGACAGGGGAACCAAGAGACCCAGTACTTC	CASSHGQGNQETQYF
TRBV12-3/TRBV12-4	NA	NA	TRBJ2-3	TGTGCCAGCAGCCACCGCGGCGAGCACCCCGCAGATACGCAGTATTTT	CASSHRGEHPADTQYF
TRBV7-2	many	NA	TRBJ1-4	TGTGCCAGCAGCTTAGCCGGGGGTGCTAATGAAAAACTGTTTTTT	CASSLAGGANEKLFF
TRBV4-3	once	TRBD1	TRBJ2-7	TGCGCCAGCAGCCAAGGAGGGGGCGGCTACGAGCAGTACTTC	CASSQGGGGYEQYF
TRBV11-2	few	NA	TRBJ2-3	TGTGCCAGCAGCTTGAAGTGGGGGGGCCTCGGCACAGATACGCAGTATTTT	CASSLKWGGLGTDTQYF
TRBV28	few	NA	TRBJ1-1	TGTGCCAGCAAGGTGAACACTGAAGCTTTCTTT	CASKVNTEAFF
TRBV5-1	many	TRBD2	TRBJ2-1	TGCGCCAGCAGCTTGGCGCCAGCGGGAGCCGGGTACAATGAGCAGTTCTTC	CASSLAPAGAGYNEQFF
TRBV6-2/TRBV6-3	NA	NA	TRBJ2-7	TGTGCCAGCGCCGGCCTCAGCCACGAGCAGTACTTC	CASAGLSHEQYF
TRBV12-3/TRBV12-4	many	NA	TRBJ1-2	TGTGCCAGCAGTCCCGGGACACTCGCTAACTATGGCTACACCTTC	CASSPGTLANYGYTF